Shown below are 10 T cell receptor beta chains from a single sample sequenced in a study of cytomegalovirus exposure and HLA in healthy donors. The PCR had 60 Vbeta and 13 Jbeta primers. The table came from immunoSEQ multiplex PCR; TCRdb's copy has only in-frame clones and leaves some out. The repertoire holds 150,000 or so clones, with nearly 80% as singletons. The sequencing input was PBMCs. The receptor set was obtained from a woman between 35 and 50 years old in good health and CMV-seronegative.

Concerning this clone itself: Its ends do not fully match the called genes, so a read error is possible. J is TRBJ2-7 and V is TRBV18; possible D gene TRBD2, 5 bases. Germline V gene data show CDR1 as KGHSH and CDR2 as LQKENI. The CDR3 length is 14 residues. CDR3: CASSPPGNLYEQYF. Written as DNA, the CDR3 is TGTGCCAGCTCCCCACCCGGGAACCTCTACGAGCAGTACTTC.

The chain has TRBV18 and TRBJ1-5; no definite D call. The CDR3 runs 13 residues. V was clipped by 6 bases and J by 6 bases, with 12 bases between them. Per the germline V gene, CDR1 is KGHSH and CDR2 is LQKENI. The DNA for the CDR3 is TGTGCCAGCTCTGTCACGCCAGTTCAGCCCCAGCATTTT. Protein product: CASSVTPVQPQHF.

The gene calls are TRBV6-6 and TRBJ1-2; the D gene is possibly TRBD1 (6 bases). Germline loops: CDR1 MNHNY, CDR2 SVGAGI (reference sequence). V was cut by 0 bases and J by 6 bases, with 11 bases left in between. The CDR3 length is 14 residues. CDR3 bases: TGTGCCAGCAGTTACTCTCCGGGGGGCGATGGCTACACCTTC. It codes for CASSYSPGGDGYTF.

The rearrangement joins TRBV9 to TRBJ2-1, with D perhaps matching TRBD2 (6 bases). V lost 4 bases and J 10 bases, leaving 21 bases between the germline ends. This CDR3 comprises 15 residues. Germline V CDR1 and CDR2: SGDLS, YYNGEE. The CDR3 region has the DNA TGTGCCAGCAGCTTTTCGGGAGAAATTCGATACGAGCAGTTCTTC. This gives the protein CASSFSGEIRYEQFF.

This clone occurred a few times. The chain combines TRBV19 with TRBJ2-7; a weak D match, TRBD2 (6 bases). V dropped 4 bases and J dropped 2 bases, with 15 bases sitting between them. The CDR3 totals 15 residues. Germline values: CDR1 LNHDA, CDR2 SQIVND (reference sequence). CDR3 coding DNA: TGTGCCAGTAGTACCACCGGGACGGGGGCCTACGAGCAGTACTTC. Its protein product is CASSTTGTGAYEQYF.

The chain is built from TRBV28 and TRBJ1-1, with a tentative D call TRBD1 (5 bases). The CDR3 is 12 amino acids. The germline V gene encodes CDR1 MDHEN and CDR2 SYDVKM. V dropped 8 bases and J dropped 4 bases, with 11 bases sitting between them. CDR3 bases: TGTGCCAGCGGTACAGGTTTCACTGAAGCTTTCTTT. This sequence encodes CASGTGFTEAFF.

This clone was seen a handful of times. The chain has TRBV9 and TRBJ1-2; no clear D gene. The V end was cut by 4 bases, the J end by 7 bases, with 17 bases between. Germline lookup yields CDR1 SGDLS and CDR2 YYNGEE. The CDR3 runs 14 residues. In nucleotides, the CDR3 is TGTGCCAGCAGCTCGTTTGCCTCCGACTTTGGCTACACCTTC. This translates into CASSSFASDFGYTF.

The J gene is TRBJ2-5, the V gene TRBV11-1; no reliable D call. This CDR3 has 12 residues. Per the germline V gene, CDR1 is SGHAT and CDR2 is FQDESV (reference sequence). V was pared by 4 bases and J by 4 bases, with 7 bases between. The CDR3 nucleotides are TGTGCCAGCAGCTCGAATAGAGAGACCCAGTACTTC. Translating gives CASSSNRETQYF.

The V and J genes are TRBV13 and TRBJ2-2; D gene uncertain. This CDR3 is built from 14 residues. Germline-derived CDR1 and CDR2 are PRHDT and FYEKMQ (reference sequence). V lost 0 bases and J lost 4, with 6 bases in between. The CDR3 nucleotides read TGTGCCAGCAGCTTAGGCCCGGGCACCGGGGAGCTGTTTTTT. Translated: CASSLGPGTGELFF.

This clone was counted a single time. The rearrangement links TRBV5-4 to TRBJ1-2, with a tentative D call TRBD1 (6 bases). The germline V gene has CDR1 SGHNT and CDR2 YYREEE (reference sequence). The ends were cut back, 1 base at V and 4 bases at J, with 11 bases in the middle. The CDR3 is 14 residues long. The CDR3, as DNA: TGTGCCAGCAGCTTGTACAGGGAGAGCTATGGCTACACCTTC. This translates into CASSLYRESYGYTF.